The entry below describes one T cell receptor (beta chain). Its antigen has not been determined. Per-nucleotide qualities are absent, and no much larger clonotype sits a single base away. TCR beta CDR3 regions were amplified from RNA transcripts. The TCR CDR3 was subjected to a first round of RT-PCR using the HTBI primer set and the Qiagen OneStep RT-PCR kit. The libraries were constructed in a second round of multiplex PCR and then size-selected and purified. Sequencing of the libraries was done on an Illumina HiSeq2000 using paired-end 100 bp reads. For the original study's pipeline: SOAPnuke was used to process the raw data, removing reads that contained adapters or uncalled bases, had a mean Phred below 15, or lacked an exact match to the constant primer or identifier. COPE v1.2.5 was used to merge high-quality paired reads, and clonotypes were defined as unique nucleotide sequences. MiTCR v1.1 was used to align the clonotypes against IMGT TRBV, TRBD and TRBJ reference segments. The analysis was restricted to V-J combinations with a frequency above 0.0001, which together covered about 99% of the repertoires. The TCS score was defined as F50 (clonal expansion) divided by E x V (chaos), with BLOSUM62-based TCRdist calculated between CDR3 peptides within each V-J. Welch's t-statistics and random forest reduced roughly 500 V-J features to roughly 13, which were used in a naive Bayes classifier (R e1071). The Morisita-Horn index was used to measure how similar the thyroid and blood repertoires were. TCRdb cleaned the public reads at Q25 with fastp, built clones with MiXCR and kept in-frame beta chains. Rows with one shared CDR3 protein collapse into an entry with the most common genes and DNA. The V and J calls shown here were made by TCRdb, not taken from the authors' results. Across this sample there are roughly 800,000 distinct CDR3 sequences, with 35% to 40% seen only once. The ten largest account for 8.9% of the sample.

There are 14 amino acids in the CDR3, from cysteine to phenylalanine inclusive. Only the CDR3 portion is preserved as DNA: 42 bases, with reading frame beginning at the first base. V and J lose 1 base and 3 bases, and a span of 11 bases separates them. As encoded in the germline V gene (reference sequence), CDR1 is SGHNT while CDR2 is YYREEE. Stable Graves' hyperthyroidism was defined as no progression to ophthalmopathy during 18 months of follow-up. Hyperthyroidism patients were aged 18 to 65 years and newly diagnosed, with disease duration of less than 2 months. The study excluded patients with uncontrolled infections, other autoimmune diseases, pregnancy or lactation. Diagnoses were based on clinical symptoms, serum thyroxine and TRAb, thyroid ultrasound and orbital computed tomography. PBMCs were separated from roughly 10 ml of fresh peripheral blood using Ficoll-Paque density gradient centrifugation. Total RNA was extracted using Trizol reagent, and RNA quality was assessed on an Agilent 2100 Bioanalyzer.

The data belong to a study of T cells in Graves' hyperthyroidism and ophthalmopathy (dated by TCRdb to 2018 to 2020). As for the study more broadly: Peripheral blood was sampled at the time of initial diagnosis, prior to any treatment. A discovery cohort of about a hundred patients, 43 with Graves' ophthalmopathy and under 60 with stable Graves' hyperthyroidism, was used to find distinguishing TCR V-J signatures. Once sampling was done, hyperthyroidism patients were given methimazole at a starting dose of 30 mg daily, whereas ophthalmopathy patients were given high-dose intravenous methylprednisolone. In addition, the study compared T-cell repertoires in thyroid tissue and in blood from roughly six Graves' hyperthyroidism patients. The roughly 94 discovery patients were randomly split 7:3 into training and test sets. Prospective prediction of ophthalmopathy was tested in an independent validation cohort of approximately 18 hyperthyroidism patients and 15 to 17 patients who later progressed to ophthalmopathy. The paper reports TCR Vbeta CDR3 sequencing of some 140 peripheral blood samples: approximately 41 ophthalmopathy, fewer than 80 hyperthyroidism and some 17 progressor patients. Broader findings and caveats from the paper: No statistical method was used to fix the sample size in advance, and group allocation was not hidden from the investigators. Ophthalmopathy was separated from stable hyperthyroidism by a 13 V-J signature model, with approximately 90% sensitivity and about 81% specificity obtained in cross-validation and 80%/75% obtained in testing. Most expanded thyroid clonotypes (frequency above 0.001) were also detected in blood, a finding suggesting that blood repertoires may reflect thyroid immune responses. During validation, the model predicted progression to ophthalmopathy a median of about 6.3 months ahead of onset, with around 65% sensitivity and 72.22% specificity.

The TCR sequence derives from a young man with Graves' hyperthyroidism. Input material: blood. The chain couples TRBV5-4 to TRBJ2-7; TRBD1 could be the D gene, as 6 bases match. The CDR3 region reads CASSLTRDNYEQYF. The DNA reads TGTGCCAGCAGCTTGACTCGGGACAACTACGAGCAGTACTTC.